This T cell receptor (beta chain) was obtained from a study of neurological immune-mediated disorders. Study summary: The 35 or so multiple sclerosis patients comprised roughly 31 relapsing-remitting and 3 secondary progressive cases.

The study's findings and limits: One related-CDR3 cluster, identified by phylogenetic grouping, held the repertoires of 18 of 34 multiple sclerosis patients and was a possible signature.

This clonotype was seen many times. Antigen: not known. Each TCR transcript was tagged with a 10-nucleotide random UMI during 5'RACE. TCRdb ran MiXCR on the 5' RACE reads and lists one entry per CDR3 protein. The top ten hold 2.6% of the sample, which has some 65,000 distinct CDR3 sequences, 4.1% seen once. This clonotype was sampled from a man between 45 and 60 years old with multiple sclerosis. The sequenced material came from PBMCs.

CDR3 nucleotide sequence: TGCAGTGCTAGTGGGGCCCAGCCCCAGCATTTT. It yields the protein CSASGAQPQHF. V usage is TRBV20-1 and J usage is TRBJ1-5; D possibly corresponds to TRBD1 (5 bases). Germline assignment: CDR1 DFQATT and CDR2 SNEGSKA (reference sequence). Trimming took 3 bases from V and 7 from J, leaving 7 bases between them. The CDR3 totals 11 residues.